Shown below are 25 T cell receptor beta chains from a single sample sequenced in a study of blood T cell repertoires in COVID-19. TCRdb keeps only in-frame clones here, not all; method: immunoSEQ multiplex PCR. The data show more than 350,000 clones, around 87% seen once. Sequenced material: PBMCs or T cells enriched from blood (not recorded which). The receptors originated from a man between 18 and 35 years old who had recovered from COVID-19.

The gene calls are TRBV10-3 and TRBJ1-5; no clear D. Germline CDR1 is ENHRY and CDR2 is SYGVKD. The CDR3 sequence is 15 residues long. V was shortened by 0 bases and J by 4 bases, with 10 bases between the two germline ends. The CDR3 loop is CAISESGFGNQPQHF. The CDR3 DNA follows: TGTGCCATCAGTGAGTCCGGATTCGGGAATCAGCCCCAGCATTTT.

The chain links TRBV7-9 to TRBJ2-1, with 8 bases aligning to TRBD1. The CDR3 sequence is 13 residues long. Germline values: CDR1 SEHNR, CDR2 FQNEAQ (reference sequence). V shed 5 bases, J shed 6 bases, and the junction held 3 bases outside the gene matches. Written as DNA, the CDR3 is TGTGCCAGCAGCCCAACAGGGGGCAATGAGCAGTTCTTC. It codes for CASSPTGGNEQFF.

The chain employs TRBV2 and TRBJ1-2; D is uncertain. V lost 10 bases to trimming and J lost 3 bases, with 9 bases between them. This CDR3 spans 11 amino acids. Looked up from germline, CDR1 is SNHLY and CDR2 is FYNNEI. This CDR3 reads CAIYRDYGYTF. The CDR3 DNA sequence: TGTGCCATCTACAGAGACTATGGCTACACCTTC.

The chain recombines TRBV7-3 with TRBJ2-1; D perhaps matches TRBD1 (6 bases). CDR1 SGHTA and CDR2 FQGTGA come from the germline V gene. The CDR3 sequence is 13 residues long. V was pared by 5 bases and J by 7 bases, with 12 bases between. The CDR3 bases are TGTGCCAGCAGCCCTACAGGGAAGAATGAGCAGTTCTTC. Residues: CASSPTGKNEQFF.

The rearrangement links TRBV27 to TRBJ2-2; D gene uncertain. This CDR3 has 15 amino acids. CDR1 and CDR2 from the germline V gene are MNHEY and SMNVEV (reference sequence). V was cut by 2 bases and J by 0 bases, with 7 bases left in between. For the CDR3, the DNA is TGTGCCAGCAGTTTAAGGCGGACGAACACCGGGGAGCTGTTTTTT. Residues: CASSLRRTNTGELFF.

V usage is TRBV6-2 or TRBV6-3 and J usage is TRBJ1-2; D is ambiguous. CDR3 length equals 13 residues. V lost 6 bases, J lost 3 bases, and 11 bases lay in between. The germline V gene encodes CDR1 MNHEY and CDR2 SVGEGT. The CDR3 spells CASSPPVHYGYTF. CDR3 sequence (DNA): TGTGCCAGCAGCCCTCCAGTCCACTATGGCTACACCTTC.

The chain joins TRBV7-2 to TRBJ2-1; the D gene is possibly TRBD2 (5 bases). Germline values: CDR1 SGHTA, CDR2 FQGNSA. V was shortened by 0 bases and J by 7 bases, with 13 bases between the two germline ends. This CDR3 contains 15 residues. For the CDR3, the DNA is TGTGCCAGCAGCTTAGCGGGAGTTGTTGGGAATGAGCAGTTCTTC. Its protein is CASSLAGVVGNEQFF.

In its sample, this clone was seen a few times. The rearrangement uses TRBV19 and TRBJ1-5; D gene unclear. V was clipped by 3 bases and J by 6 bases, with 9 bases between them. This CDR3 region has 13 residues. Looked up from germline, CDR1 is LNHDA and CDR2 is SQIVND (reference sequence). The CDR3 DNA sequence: TGTGCCAGTAGTATTTCTGCTAGTCAGCCCCAGCATTTT. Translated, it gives CASSISASQPQHF.

CDR3 sequence reads: CASSMGGVNTEAFF. The CDR3 DNA follows: TGTGCCAGTAGTATGGGAGGGGTGAACACTGAAGCTTTCTTT. The V gene is TRBV19, the J gene TRBJ1-1; tentative D call: TRBD1 (5 bases). Germline values: CDR1 LNHDA, CDR2 SQIVND (reference sequence). The germline V and J ends were trimmed by 3 bases and 0 bases, with 8 bases remaining between them. The CDR3 contains 14 residues. The entire variable domain, with the rest obtained from reference TRBV19 and TRBJ1-1, is as follows: DGGITQSPKYLFRKEGQNVTLSCEQNLNHDAMYWYRQDPGQGLRLIYYSQIVNDFQKGDIAEGYSVSREKKESFPLTVTSAQKNPTAFYLCASSMGGVNTEAFFGQGTRLTVV.

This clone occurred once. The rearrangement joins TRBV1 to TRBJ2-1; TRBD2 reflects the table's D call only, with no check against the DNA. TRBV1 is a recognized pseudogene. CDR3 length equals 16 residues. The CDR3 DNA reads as TGCACCAGCAGCCAAGATAGTAGCGGGAGTTCCGATGAGCAGTTCTTC. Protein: CTSSQDSSGSSDEQFF.

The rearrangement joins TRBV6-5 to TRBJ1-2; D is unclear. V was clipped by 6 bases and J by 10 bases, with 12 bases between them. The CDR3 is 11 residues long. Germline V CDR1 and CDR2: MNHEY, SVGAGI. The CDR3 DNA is TGTGCCAGCAGGACGACAAGTTTCTACACCTTC. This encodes CASRTTSFYTF.

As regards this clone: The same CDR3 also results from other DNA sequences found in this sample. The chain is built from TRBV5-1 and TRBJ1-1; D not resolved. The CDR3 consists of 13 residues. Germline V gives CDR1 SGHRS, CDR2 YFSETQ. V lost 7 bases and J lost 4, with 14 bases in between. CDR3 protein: CASRIQEGTEAFF. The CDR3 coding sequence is TGCGCCAGCCGAATCCAGGAGGGCACTGAAGCTTTCTTT.

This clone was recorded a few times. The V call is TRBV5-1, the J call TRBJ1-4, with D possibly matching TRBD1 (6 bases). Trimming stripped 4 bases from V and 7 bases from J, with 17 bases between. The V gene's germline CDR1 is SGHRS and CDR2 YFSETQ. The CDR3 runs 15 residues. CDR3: CASSRSRGNGEKLFF. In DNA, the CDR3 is TGCGCCAGCAGCCGATCCAGGGGTAATGGTGAAAAACTGTTTTTT.

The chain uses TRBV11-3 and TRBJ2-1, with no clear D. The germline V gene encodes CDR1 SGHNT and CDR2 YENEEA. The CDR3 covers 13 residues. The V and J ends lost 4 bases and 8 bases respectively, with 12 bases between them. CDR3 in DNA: TGTGCCAGCAGCTACGGCCTACGGGATGAGCAGTTCTTC. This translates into CASSYGLRDEQFF.

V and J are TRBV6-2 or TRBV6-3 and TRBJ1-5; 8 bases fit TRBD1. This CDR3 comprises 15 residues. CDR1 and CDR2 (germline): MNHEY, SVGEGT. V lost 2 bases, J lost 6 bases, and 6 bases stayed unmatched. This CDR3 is CASSYGTGGGQPQHF. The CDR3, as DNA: TGTGCCAGCAGTTACGGCACAGGGGGTGGTCAGCCCCAGCATTTT.

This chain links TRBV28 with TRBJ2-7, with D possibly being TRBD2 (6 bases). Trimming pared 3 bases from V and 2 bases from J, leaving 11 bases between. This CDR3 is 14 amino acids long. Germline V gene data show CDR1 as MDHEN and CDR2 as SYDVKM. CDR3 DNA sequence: TGTGCCAGCAGTTTCGGGGCGGGAACCTACGAGCAGTACTTC. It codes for CASSFGAGTYEQYF. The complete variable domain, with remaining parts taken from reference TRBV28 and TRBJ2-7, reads DVKVTQSSRYLVKRTGEKVFLECVQDMDHENMFWYRQDPGLGLRLIYFSYDVKMKEKGDIPEGYSVSREKKERFSLILESASTNQTSMYLCASSFGAGTYEQYFGPGTRLTVT.

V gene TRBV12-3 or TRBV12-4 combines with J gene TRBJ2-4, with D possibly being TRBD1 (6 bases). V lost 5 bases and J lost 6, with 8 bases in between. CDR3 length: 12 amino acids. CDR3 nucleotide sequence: TGTGCCAGCAGTGTGGACAGAAACATTCAGTACTTC. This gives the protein CASSVDRNIQYF.

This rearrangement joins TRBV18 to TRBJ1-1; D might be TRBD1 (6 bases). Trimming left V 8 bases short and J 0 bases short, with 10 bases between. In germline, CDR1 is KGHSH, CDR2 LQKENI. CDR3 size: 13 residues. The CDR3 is CASHRDMNTEAFF. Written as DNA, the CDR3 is TGTGCCAGCCACAGGGACATGAACACTGAAGCTTTCTTT.

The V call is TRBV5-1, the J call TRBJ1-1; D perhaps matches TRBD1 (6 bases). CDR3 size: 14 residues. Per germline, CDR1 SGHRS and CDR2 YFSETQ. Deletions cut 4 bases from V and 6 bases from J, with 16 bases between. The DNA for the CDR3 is TGCGCCAGCAGCCTTATGGACAGAGTATCTGAAGCTTTCTTT. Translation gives CASSLMDRVSEAFF. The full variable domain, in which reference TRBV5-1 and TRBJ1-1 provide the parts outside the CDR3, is KAGVTQTPRYLIKTRGQQVTLSCSPISGHRSVSWYQQTPGQGLQFLFEYFSETQRNKGNFPGRFSGRQFSNSRSEMNVSTLELGDSALYLCASSLMDRVSEAFFGQGTRLTVV.

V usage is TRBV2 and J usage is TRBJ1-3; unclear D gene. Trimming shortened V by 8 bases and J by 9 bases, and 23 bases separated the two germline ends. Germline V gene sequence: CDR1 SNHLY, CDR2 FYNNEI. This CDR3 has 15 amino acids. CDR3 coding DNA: TGTGCCAGCTTTGACCGGCTCCTGGAACGGAGCACCATATATTTT. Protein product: CASFDRLLERSTIYF. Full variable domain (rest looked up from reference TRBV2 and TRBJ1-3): EPEVTQTPSHQVTQMGQEVILRCVPISNHLYFYWYRQILGQKVEFLVSFYNNEISEKSEIFDDQFSVERPDGSNFTLKIRSTKLEDSAMYFCASFDRLLERSTIYFGEGSWLTVV.

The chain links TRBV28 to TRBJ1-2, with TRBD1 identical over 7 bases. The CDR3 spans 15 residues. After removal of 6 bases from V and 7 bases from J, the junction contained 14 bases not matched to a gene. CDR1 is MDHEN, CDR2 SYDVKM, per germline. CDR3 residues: CASRDFDRVVGGYTF. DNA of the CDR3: TGTGCCAGCAGGGACTTCGACAGGGTAGTCGGTGGCTACACCTTC.

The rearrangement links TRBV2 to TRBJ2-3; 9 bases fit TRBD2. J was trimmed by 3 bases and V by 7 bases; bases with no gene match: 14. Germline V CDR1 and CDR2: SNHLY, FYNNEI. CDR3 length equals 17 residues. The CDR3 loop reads CASNPSGKRIGTDTQYF. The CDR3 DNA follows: TGTGCCAGCAACCCTAGCGGGAAACGGATTGGGACAGATACGCAGTATTTT. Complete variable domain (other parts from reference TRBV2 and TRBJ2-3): EPEVTQTPSHQVTQMGQEVILRCVPISNHLYFYWYRQILGQKVEFLVSFYNNEISEKSEIFDDQFSVERPDGSNFTLKIRSTKLEDSAMYFCASNPSGKRIGTDTQYFGPGTRLTVL.

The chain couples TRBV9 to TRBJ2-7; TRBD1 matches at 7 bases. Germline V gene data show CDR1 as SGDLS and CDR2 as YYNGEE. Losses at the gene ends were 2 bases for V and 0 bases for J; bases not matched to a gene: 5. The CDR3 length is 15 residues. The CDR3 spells CASSVTGTASYEQYF. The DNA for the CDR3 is TGTGCCAGCAGCGTCACCGGGACAGCCTCCTACGAGCAGTACTTC.

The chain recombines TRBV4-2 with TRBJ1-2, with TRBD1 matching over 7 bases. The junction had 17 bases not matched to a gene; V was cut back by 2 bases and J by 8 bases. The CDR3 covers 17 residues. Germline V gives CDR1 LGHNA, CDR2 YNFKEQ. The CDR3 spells CASSQQQGSSTLVGYTF. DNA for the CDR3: TGTGCCAGCAGCCAACAACAGGGGTCCTCAACGTTAGTGGGCTACACCTTC.

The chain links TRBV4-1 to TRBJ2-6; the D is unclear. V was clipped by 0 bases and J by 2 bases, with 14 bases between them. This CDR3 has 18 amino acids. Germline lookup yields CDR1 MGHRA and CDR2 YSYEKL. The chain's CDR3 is CASSQDARSRAGANVLTF. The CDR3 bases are TGCGCCAGCAGCCAAGATGCACGGAGTCGAGCTGGGGCCAACGTCCTGACTTTC.